The rows below give T cell receptor beta chains drawn from one sample of a study of cytomegalovirus exposure and HLA in healthy donors. Measured with immunoSEQ multiplex PCR; TCRdb has only the in-frame clones, and not every one. The sample has approximately 150,000 clones, 77% seen once. Sequenced sample: PBMCs. The receptors were sampled from a woman in her twenties or thirties in good health and CMV-seronegative. Each CDR3 is given with its conserved first and last residue. D genes are given only for firm matches. The size of a clone is reported for some rows only, either as once, few or many, or as a class for expanded clones.

D gene	V gene	J gene	clone size	CDR3 protein	CDR3 DNA
NA	TRBV29-1	TRBJ2-3	NA	CSVEDPEGTDTQYF	TGCAGCGTAGAGGACCCGGAGGGCACAGATACGCAGTATTTT
NA	TRBV4-2	TRBJ2-5	NA	CASSQERGSGGARETQYF	TGTGCCAGCAGCCAAGAGCGGGGTTCTGGGGGGGCGAGGGAGACCCAGTACTTC
TRBD1	TRBV4-1	TRBJ1-1	NA	CAGSHDRARAFF	TGCGCCGGCAGCCACGACAGGGCCAGAGCTTTCTTT
NA	TRBV18	TRBJ1-2	NA	CASSPPRGGYGYTF	TGTGCCAGCTCACCACCGAGGGGGGGCTATGGCTACACCTTC
TRBD1	TRBV5-4	TRBJ2-7	NA	CASSLDKTGAVIYEQYF	TGTGCCAGCAGCTTAGACAAGACAGGGGCTGTCATCTACGAGCAGTACTTC
NA	TRBV29-1	TRBJ1-3	NA	CSVEGSLNTIYF	TGCAGCGTTGAGGGCTCCTTGAACACCATATATTTT
NA	TRBV5-1	TRBJ2-7	NA	CASSLAAGSYEQYF	TGCGCCAGCAGCTTGGCTGCAGGGTCCTACGAGCAGTACTTC
NA	TRBV11-2	TRBJ1-4	medium-sized	CASSFTGSDEKLFF	TGTGCCAGCAGTTTTACAGGGAGTGATGAAAAACTGTTTTTT
TRBD2	TRBV28	TRBJ2-5	once	CATSSPTSGISGETQYF	TGTGCCACCTCTAGCCCGACTAGCGGGATTTCAGGGGAGACCCAGTACTTC
TRBD2	TRBV29-1	TRBJ2-7	NA	CSVEGPSGDEQYF	TGCAGCGTTGAGGGGCCGAGCGGGGACGAGCAGTACTTC
TRBD1	TRBV2	TRBJ1-2	few	CASGTAYGYTF	TGTGCCAGCGGGACAGCTTATGGCTACACCTTC
TRBD2	TRBV5-1	TRBJ2-1	NA	CASSLDAGEVDEQFF	TGCGCCAGCAGCTTGGATGCGGGGGAGGTGGATGAGCAGTTCTTC
TRBD2	TRBV9	TRBJ2-3	NA	CASSVATGLAILDTQYF	TGTGCCAGCAGCGTAGCCACCGGACTAGCGATACTAGATACGCAGTATTTT
NA	TRBV5-5	TRBJ2-1	few	CASSETNHEQFF	TGTGCCAGCAGCGAGACTAACCATGAGCAGTTCTTC
NA	TRBV7-6	TRBJ2-1	NA	CASSLSTRNEQFF	TGTGCCAGCAGCTTAAGTACGAGGAATGAGCAGTTCTTC
TRBD2	TRBV6-4	TRBJ2-3	NA	CASSDSAGGPTDTQYF	TGTGCCAGCAGTGACTCGGCGGGGGGGCCGACAGATACGCAGTATTTT
TRBD1	TRBV5-1	TRBJ1-2	NA	CASSLRRDGTGNYGYTF	TGCGCCAGCAGCTTGAGACGTGACGGGACAGGGAATTATGGCTACACCTTC
NA	TRBV5-1	TRBJ1-2	NA	CASSLALGQKYGYTF	TGCGCCAGCAGCTTGGCTTTAGGACAGAAGTATGGCTACACCTTC
TRBD1	TRBV27	TRBJ2-7	NA	CASRLQGARNEQYF	TGTGCCAGCAGATTACAGGGGGCGAGGAACGAGCAGTACTTC
NA	TRBV7-2	TRBJ2-7	NA	CASSLERAEYEQYF	TGTGCCAGCAGCTTAGAGAGGGCAGAATACGAGCAGTACTTC
TRBD2	TRBV27	TRBJ2-7	NA	CASSFSGLAGGSYYEQYF	TGTGCCAGCAGTTTCTCAGGACTAGCGGGAGGGTCTTACTACGAGCAGTACTTC
NA	TRBV5-1	TRBJ1-2	few	CASSLGQGGYTF	TGCGCCAGCAGCTTGGGCCAGGGTGGCTACACCTTC
TRBD2	TRBV29-1	TRBJ2-1	NA	CSVPRTGGDNEQFF	TGCAGCGTTCCGCGGACGGGGGGGGACAATGAGCAGTTCTTC
TRBD2	TRBV5-1	TRBJ2-5	few	CASSLIAGGGETQYF	TGCGCCAGCAGCTTAATAGCGGGAGGCGGAGAGACCCAGTACTTC
TRBD1	TRBV6-1	TRBJ1-6	NA	CASSDIGTGLLLHF	TGTGCCAGCAGTGATATTGGGACAGGGCTTCTCCTCCACTTT
NA	TRBV30	TRBJ2-1	NA	CAWSHPTGTHNEQFF	TGTGCCTGGAGCCACCCTACAGGTACCCACAATGAGCAGTTCTTC
TRBD1	TRBV19	TRBJ1-2	NA	CASSIGQGSYGYTF	TGTGCCAGTAGTATTGGACAGGGATCCTATGGCTACACCTTC
NA	TRBV29-1	TRBJ1-2	NA	CSVRTARESNYGYTF	TGCAGCGTTCGGACAGCCCGCGAATCTAACTATGGCTACACCTTC
TRBD1	TRBV7-9	TRBJ1-1	few	CASSLLQGSTEAFF	TGTGCCAGCAGTTTACTACAGGGGAGCACTGAAGCTTTCTTT
NA	TRBV7-2	TRBJ1-5	NA	CASSLVGSGPRLPQHF	TGTGCCAGCAGCTTGGTGGGAAGCGGACCCCGCCTGCCCCAGCATTTT
NA	TRBV30	TRBJ1-6	NA	CAWTRNGGFSSYNSPLHF	TGTGCCTGGACCCGCAACGGGGGGTTTAGCTCCTATAATTCACCCCTCCACTTT
NA	TRBV19	TRBJ1-3	NA	CASKNKGVSGNTIYF	TGTGCCAGTAAGAATAAGGGGGTCTCTGGAAACACCATATATTTT
TRBD2	TRBV4-2	TRBJ2-7	NA	CASSQGLAGVSYEQYF	TGTGCCAGCAGCCAAGGGCTAGCGGGAGTATCCTACGAGCAGTACTTC
TRBD2	TRBV9	TRBJ2-5	NA	CASSVGGVAGAGETQYF	TGTGCCAGCAGCGTAGGTGGAGTAGCGGGAGCCGGGGAGACCCAGTACTTC
TRBD1	TRBV6-1	TRBJ1-1	NA	CASSSDRVTEAFF	TGTGCCAGCAGTTCGGACAGGGTAACTGAAGCTTTCTTT
TRBD1	TRBV2	TRBJ1-5	NA	CASSDRTGRQPQHF	TGTGCCAGCAGTGACCGGACAGGGAGACAGCCCCAGCATTTT
NA	TRBV6-1	TRBJ1-5	NA	CASSEGYVEGGQPQHF	TGTGCCAGCAGTGAAGGCTACGTTGAGGGCGGTCAGCCCCAGCATTTT
NA	TRBV27	TRBJ1-5	NA	CASSVREGFYDQPQHF	TGTGCCAGCAGTGTCCGGGAGGGATTCTACGATCAGCCCCAGCATTTT
TRBD2	TRBV30	TRBJ2-3	NA	CAWRGGAGGTTDTQYF	TGTGCCTGGAGGGGGGGAGCGGGGGGGACCACAGATACGCAGTATTTT
NA	TRBV6-5	TRBJ1-1	NA	CASSYSYGTEAFF	TGTGCCAGCAGTTACTCGTATGGGACAGAAGCTTTCTTT
NA	TRBV20-1	TRBJ1-1	NA	CSAVWSTEAFF	TGCAGCGCCGTTTGGAGCACTGAAGCTTTCTTT
TRBD1	TRBV7-9	TRBJ1-1	NA	CASSSGGLEAFF	TGTGCCAGCAGCTCAGGGGGCTTGGAAGCTTTCTTT
NA	TRBV7-9	TRBJ1-2	few	CASSLGGLDSAHGYTF	TGTGCCAGCAGCTTAGGGGGCCTGGACAGCGCGCATGGCTACACCTTC
NA	TRBV6-6	TRBJ1-2	NA	CASSYGAGNRNYGYTF	TGTGCCAGCAGTTATGGGGCAGGAAATCGGAACTATGGCTACACCTTC
NA	TRBV28	TRBJ1-1	NA	CASTFPQSAEAFF	TGTGCCAGCACCTTTCCCCAATCGGCTGAAGCTTTCTTT
NA	TRBV1	TRBJ2-1	NA	CTSSQSLSGLARSSYNEQFF	TGCACCAGCAGCCAAAGTCTATCGGGACTAGCACGGAGCTCCTACAATGAGCAGTTCTTC
NA	TRBV27	TRBJ1-5	NA	CASSWAGSNQPQHF	TGTGCCAGCAGTTGGGCAGGCAGCAATCAGCCCCAGCATTTT
NA	TRBV10-2	TRBJ1-1	few	CASRLDSNTEAFF	TGCGCCAGCAGGCTAGACAGTAACACTGAAGCTTTCTTT
TRBD1	TRBV7-9	TRBJ2-7	once	CASSLAPGGNEQYF	TGTGCCAGCAGCTTAGCGCCAGGGGGAAACGAGCAGTACTTC
TRBD1	TRBV30	TRBJ1-2	few	CAWSDLRDRGGGYTF	TGTGCCTGGAGTGACCTCCGGGACAGGGGAGGAGGCTACACCTTC
TRBD2	TRBV7-2	TRBJ2-1	NA	CASSLGGGSILDEQFF	TGTGCCAGCAGCTTAGGAGGCGGGAGCATCCTCGATGAGCAGTTCTTC
NA	TRBV18	TRBJ2-1	NA	CASSPSPGYNEQFF	TGTGCCAGCTCACCGAGTCCGGGCTACAATGAGCAGTTCTTC
NA	TRBV27	TRBJ1-1	NA	CASRDSPISNTEAFF	TGTGCCAGCAGGGACAGTCCGATTTCGAACACTGAAGCTTTCTTT
NA	TRBV27	TRBJ2-1	NA	CASRGLRSYNEQFF	TGTGCCAGTAGAGGCCTTCGCTCCTACAATGAGCAGTTCTTC
NA	TRBV28	TRBJ2-7	NA	CASSLEYEQYF	TGTGCCAGCAGTCTAGAATACGAGCAGTACTTC
NA	TRBV2	TRBJ1-4	NA	CASSVPQGRRTNEKLFF	TGTGCCAGCAGTGTACCACAGGGACGCAGGACTAATGAAAAACTGTTTTTT
TRBD1	TRBV29-1	TRBJ2-1	NA	CSVEHGQGGSYNEQFF	TGCAGCGTTGAACACGGACAGGGGGGGTCCTACAATGAGCAGTTCTTC
NA	TRBV20-1	TRBJ1-2	NA	CSASDGYTF	TGCAGTGCTAGCGATGGCTACACCTTC
TRBD1	TRBV15	TRBJ2-1	NA	CATSRDWDSSYNEQFF	TGTGCCACCAGCAGAGATTGGGACAGCTCCTACAATGAGCAGTTCTTC